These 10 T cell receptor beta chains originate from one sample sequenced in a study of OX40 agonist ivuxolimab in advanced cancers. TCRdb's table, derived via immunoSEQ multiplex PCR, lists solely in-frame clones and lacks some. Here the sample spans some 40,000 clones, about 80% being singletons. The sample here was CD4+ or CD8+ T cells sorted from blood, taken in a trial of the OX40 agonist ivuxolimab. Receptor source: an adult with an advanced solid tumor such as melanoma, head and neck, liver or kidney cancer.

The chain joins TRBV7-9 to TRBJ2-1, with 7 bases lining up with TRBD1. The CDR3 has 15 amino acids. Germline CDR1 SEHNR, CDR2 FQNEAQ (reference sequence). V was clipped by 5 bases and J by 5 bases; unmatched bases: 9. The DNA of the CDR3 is TGTGCCAGCAGCGAGGGGGCGGGCCGGAACAATGAGCAGTTCTTC. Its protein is CASSEGAGRNNEQFF.

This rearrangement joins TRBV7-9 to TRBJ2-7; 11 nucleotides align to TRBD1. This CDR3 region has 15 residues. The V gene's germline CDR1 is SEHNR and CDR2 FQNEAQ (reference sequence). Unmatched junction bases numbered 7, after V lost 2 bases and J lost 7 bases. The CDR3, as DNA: TGTGCCAGCAGCTTACTCGGACAGGGGGCAGGGGAGCAGTACTTC. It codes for CASSLLGQGAGEQYF.

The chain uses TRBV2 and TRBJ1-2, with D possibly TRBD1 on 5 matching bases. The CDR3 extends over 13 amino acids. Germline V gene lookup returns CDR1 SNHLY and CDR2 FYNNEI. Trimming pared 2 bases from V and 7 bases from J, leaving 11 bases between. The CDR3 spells CASSEWRGSGYTF. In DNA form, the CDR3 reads TGTGCCAGCAGTGAATGGAGGGGAAGTGGCTACACCTTC. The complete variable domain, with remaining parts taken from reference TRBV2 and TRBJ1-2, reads EPEVTQTPSHQVTQMGQEVILRCVPISNHLYFYWYRQILGQKVEFLVSFYNNEISEKSEIFDDQFSVERPDGSNFTLKIRSTKLEDSAMYFCASSEWRGSGYTFGSGTRLTVV.

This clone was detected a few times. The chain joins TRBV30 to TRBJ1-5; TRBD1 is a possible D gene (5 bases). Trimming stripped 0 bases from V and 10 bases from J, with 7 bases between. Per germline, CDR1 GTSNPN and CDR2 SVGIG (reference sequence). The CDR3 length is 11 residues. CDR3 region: CAWSVGDPQHF. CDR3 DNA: TGTGCCTGGAGTGTAGGGGACCCCCAGCATTTT.

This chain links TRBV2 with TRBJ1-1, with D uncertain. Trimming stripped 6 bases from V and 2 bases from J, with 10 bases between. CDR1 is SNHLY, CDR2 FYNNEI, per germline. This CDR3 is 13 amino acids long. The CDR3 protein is CASRKELNTEAFF. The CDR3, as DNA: TGTGCCAGCAGGAAGGAACTAAACACTGAAGCTTTCTTT.

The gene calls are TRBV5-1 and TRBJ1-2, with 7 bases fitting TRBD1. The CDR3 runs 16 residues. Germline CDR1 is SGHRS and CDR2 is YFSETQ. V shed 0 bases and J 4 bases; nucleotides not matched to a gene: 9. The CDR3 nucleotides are TGCGCCAGCAGCTTGGCCGGCCAGGGGGTGGGCTATGGCTACACCTTC. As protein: CASSLAGQGVGYGYTF.

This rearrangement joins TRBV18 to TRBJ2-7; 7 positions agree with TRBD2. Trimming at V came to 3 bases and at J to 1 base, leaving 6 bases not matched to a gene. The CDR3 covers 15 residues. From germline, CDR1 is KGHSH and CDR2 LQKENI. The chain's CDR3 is CASSPWSSGSYEQYF. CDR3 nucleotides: TGTGCCAGCTCACCGTGGTCTAGCGGTTCCTACGAGCAGTACTTC. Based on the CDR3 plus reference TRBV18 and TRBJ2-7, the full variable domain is NAGVMQNPRHLVRRRGQEARLRCSPMKGHSHVYWYRQLPEEGLKFMVYLQKENIIDESGMPKERFSAEFPKEGPSILRIQQVVRGDSAAYFCASSPWSSGSYEQYFGPGTRLTVT.

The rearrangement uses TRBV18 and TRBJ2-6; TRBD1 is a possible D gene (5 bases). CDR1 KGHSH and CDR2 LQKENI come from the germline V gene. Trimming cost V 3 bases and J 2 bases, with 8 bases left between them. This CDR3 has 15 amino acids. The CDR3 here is CASSPQGTGANVLTF. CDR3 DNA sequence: TGTGCCAGCTCACCCCAGGGCACTGGGGCCAACGTCCTGACTTTC.

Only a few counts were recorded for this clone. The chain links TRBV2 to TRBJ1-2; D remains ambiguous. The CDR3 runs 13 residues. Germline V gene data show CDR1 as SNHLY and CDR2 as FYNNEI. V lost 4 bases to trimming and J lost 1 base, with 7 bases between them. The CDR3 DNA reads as TGTGCCAGCAGTGTGGAAAGTAACTATGGCTACACCTTC. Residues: CASSVESNYGYTF.

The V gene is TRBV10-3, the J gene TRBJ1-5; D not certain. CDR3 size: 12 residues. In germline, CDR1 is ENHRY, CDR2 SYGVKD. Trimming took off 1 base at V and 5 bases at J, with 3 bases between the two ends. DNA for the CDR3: TGTGCCATCAGTGAGTTGGATCAGCCCCAGCATTTT. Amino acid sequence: CAISELDQPQHF.